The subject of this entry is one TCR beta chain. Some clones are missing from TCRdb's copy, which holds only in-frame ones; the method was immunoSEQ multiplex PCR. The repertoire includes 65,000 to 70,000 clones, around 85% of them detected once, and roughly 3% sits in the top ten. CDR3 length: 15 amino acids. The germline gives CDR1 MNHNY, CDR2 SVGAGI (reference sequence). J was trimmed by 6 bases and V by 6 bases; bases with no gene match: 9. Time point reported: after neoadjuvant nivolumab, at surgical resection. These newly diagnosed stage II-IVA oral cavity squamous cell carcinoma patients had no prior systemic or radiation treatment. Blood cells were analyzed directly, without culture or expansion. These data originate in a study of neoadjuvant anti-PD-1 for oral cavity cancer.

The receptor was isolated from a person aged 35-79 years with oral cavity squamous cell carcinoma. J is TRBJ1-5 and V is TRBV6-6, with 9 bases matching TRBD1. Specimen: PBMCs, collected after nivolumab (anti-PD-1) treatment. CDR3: CASSPEGQGRQPQHF. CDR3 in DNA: TGTGCCAGCAGCCCAGAGGGACAGGGACGTCAGCCCCAGCATTTT.